The entry below gives a single TCR beta chain sequence along with its context. No antigen is known for it. The CDR3 contains 16 residues. The V gene's germline CDR1 is MRHNA and CDR2 SNTAGT. V dropped 5 bases and J dropped 4; count of bases not matched to a gene: 13. The PCR made use of 60 Vbeta and 13 Jbeta primers. Sequenced by immunoSEQ multiplex PCR; TCRdb stores in-frame clones only, minus some. The data hold some 140,000 clones, with approximately 79% observed a single time. The data derive from a study of cytomegalovirus exposure and HLA in healthy donors. Overall study results and limits: Later analysis demonstrated an association between a missense DCLRE1C variant and TCR beta V- and J-gene trimming. Researchers left out some V segments, among them TRBV6-2 and TRBV6-3, as indistinguishable. Data from an earlier analysis indicated that most TCR beta V segments were productive either about 87% or about 30% of the time. TCR beta sequences reportedly predicted most subjects' HLA-A and HLA-B alleles accurately.

The material sequenced was PBMCs. V and J are TRBV6-4 and TRBJ2-5, with 7 bases matching TRBD2. This clonotype originated in a man aged 40-49 years in good health and CMV-seropositive. The CDR3 DNA follows: TGTGCCAGCAGTACTAGGGAGGGGCAGGGTGTAGAGACCCAGTACTTC. This encodes CASSTREGQGVETQYF.